This T cell receptor beta chain was found in a study of T cell responses to AZD1222 COVID-19 vaccine. Study results and limitations: Spike-specific TCR repertoires showed rising breadth and depth after two AZD1222 doses. Sampling captured repertoires only after the peak T cell response. Clonal diversity may have been underestimated, and the donors were mostly white British, with more females than males. Spike was spanned by vaccine-associated CD4 TCRs, with dominance at 160-218 and 743-854.

This clone appeared once. Its specificity is unknown. Germline lookup yields CDR1 SGHTA and CDR2 FQGTGA. This CDR3 has 14 residues. V lost 5 bases to trimming and J lost 0 bases, with 8 bases between them. Libraries were prepared by immunoSEQ multiplex PCR; TCRdb keeps only in-frame clonotypes and omits some of them. The table shows about 120,000 clones, with around 88% occurring only once. V is TRBV7-3 and J is TRBJ1-3; D is unclear. Sequences were derived from peripheral blood, sampled on day 0 of AZD1222 vaccination. The source is an adult in good health. The CDR3 spells CASSPGNSGNTIYF. CDR3 DNA: TGTGCCAGCAGCCCCGGGAACTCTGGAAACACCATATATTTT.